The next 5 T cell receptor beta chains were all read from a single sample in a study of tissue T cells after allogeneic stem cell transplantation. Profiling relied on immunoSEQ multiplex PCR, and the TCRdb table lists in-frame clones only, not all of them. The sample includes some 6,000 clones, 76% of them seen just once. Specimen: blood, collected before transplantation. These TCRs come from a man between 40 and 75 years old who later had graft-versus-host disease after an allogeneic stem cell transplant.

CDR3 residues: CASSTYRGTTDTQYF. The CDR3 bases are TGTGCCAGCTCAACTTACAGGGGGACAACAGATACGCAGTATTTT. The rearrangement uses TRBV18 and TRBJ2-3, with 8 bases that match TRBD1. CDR1 KGHSH and CDR2 LQKENI come from the germline V gene. The CDR3 has 15 residues. V shed 5 bases and J 3 bases; nucleotides not matched to a gene: 7.

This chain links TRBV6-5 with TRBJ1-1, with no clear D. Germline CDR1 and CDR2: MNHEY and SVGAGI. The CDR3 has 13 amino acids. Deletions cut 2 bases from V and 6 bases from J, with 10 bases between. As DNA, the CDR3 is TGTGCCAGCAGTTACAGTCTGTGGGCTGAAGCTTTCTTT. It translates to CASSYSLWAEAFF.

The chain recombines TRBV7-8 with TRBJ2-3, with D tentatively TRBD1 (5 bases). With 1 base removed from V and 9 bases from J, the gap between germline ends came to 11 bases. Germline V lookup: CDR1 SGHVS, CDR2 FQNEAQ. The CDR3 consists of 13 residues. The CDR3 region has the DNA TGTGCCAGCAGCTTAGAGTCACCAGGGACGCAGTATTTT. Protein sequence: CASSLESPGTQYF.

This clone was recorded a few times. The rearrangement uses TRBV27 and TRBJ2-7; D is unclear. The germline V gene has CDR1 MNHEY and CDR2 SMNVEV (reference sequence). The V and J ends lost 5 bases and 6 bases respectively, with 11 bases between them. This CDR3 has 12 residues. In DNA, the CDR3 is TGTGCCAGCAGTGGGTCATGGGGCGAGCAGTACTTC. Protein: CASSGSWGEQYF.

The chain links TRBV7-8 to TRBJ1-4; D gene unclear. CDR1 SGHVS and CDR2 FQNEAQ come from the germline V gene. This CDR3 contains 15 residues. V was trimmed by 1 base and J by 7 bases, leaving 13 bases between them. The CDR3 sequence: CASSLGPRRREKLFF. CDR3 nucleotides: TGTGCCAGCAGCTTAGGGCCCCGGAGGCGTGAAAAACTGTTTTTT. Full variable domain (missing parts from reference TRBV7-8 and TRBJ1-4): GAGVSQSPRYKVAKRGQDVALRCDPISGHVSLFWYQQALGQGPEFLTYFQNEAQLDKSGLPSDRFFAERPEGSVSTLKIQRTQQEDSAVYLCASSLGPRRREKLFFGSGTQLSVL.